Here is one T cell receptor (beta chain) with its context. Its antigen is not identified. Positive CCR7 selection of CD45RO-negative cells yielded the naive CD8 cells, and terminally differentiated effector memory CD45RA+ cells were excluded. This entry is derived from a study of shared clonotypes between healthy human individuals. Study-level results: Rarefaction analysis demonstrated incomplete sorted-subset sequencing notwithstanding large depth.

Between the trimmed V and J ends, which lost 0 bases and 1 base, there was a span of 12 bases. Germline V CDR1 and CDR2: SGHAT, FQNNGV. The length of the CDR3 is 16 residues. Using immunoSEQ multiplex PCR, the repertoire was profiled, and TCRdb retains in-frame clones only, with some absent. The sample has approximately 1.9 million clones; about 93% are singletons. This receptor was obtained from a man aged 18 to 29 in good health. Some clones in this sample may be carry-over from other donors' samples. The J gene is TRBJ1-1, the V gene TRBV11-2; possibly TRBD1 for D (5 bases). Sequencing was performed on naive CD8+ T cells from PBMCs. The CDR3: CASSLDRRGWNTEAFF. CDR3 nucleotide sequence: TGTGCCAGCAGCTTAGATCGTAGGGGCTGGAACACTGAAGCTTTCTTT.